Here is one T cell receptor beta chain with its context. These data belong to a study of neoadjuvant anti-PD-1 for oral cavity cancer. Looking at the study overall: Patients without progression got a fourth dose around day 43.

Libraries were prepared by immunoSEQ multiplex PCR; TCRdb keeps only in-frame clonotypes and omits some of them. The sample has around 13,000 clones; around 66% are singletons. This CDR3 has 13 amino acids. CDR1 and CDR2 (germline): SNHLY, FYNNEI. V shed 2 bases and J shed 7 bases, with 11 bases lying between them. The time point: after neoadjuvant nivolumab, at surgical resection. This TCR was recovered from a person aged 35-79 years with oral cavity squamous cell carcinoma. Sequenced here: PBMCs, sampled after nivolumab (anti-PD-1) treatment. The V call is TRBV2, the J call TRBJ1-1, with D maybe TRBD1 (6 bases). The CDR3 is CASSERGRIEAFF. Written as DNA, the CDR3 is TGTGCCAGCAGTGAACGGGGGCGAATTGAAGCTTTCTTT. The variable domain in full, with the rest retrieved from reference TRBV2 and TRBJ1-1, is EPEVTQTPSHQVTQMGQEVILRCVPISNHLYFYWYRQILGQKVEFLVSFYNNEISEKSEIFDDQFSVERPDGSNFTLKIRSTKLEDSAMYFCASSERGRIEAFFGQGTRLTVV.